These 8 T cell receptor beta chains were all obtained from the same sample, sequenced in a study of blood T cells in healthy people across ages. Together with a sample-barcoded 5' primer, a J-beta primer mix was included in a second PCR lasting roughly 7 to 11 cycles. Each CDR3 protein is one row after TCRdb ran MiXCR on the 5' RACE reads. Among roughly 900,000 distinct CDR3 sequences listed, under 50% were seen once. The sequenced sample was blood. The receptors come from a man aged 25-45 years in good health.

The CDR3 protein is CASSQAHPGVETGELFF. CDR3 bases: TGTGCCAGCAGCCAAGCACACCCGGGGGTTGAAACCGGGGAGCTGTTTTTT. The chain couples TRBV4-2 to TRBJ2-2; tentative D call: TRBD2 (6 bases). CDR1 is LGHNA and CDR2 is YNFKEQ in the germline V gene. CDR3 length equals 17 residues. V was cut by 1 base and J by 5 bases, with 17 bases left in between.

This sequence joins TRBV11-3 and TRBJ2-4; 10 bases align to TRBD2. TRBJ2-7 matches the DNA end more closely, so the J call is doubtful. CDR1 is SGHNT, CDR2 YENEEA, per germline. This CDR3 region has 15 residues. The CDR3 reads CASSYVSGGTYEQYF. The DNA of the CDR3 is TGTGCCAGCAGCTACGTTAGCGGGGGGACCTACGAGCAGTACTTC.

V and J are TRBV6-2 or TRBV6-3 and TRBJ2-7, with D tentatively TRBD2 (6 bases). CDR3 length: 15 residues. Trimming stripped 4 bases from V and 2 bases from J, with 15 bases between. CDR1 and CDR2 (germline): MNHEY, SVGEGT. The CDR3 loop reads CASSSSPGVAYEQYF. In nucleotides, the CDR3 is TGTGCCAGCAGTTCCAGCCCGGGGGTAGCCTACGAGCAGTACTTC.

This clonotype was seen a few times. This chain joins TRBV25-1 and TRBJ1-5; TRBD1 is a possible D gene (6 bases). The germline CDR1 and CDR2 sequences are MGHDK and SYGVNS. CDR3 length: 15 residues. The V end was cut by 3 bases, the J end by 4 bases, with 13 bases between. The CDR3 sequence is CASSDHRVGNQPQHF. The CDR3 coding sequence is TGTGCCAGCAGTGACCACAGGGTTGGGAATCAGCCCCAGCATTTT.

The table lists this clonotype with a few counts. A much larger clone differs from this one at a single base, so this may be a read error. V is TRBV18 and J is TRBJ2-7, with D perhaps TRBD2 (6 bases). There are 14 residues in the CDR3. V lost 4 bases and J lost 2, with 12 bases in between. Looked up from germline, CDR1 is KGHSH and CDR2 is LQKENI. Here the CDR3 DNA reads TGTGCCAGCTCACTGCGGGATATGACCTACGAGCAGTACTTC. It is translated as CASSLRDMTYEQYF.

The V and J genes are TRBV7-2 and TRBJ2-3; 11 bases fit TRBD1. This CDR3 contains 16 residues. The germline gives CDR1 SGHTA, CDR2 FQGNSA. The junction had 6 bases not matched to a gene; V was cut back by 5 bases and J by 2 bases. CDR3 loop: CASSPVGQGATDTQYF. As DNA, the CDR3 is TGTGCCAGCAGCCCAGTCGGACAGGGGGCCACAGATACGCAGTATTTT.

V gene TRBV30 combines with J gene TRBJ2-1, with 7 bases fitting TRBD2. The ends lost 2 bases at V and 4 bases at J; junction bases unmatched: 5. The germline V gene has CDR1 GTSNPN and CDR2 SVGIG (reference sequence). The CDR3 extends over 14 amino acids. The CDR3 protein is CAWSTGRAYNEQFF. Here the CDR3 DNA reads TGTGCCTGGAGTACGGGGAGGGCTTACAATGAGCAGTTCTTC.

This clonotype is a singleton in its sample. The CDR3 DNA reads TGTGCCAGCAGTTGCGGGGTGAACTACAATGAGCAGTTCTTC. It yields the protein CASSCGVNYNEQFF. This chain connects TRBV6-2 or TRBV6-3 to TRBJ2-1; possibly TRBD2 for D (6 bases). This CDR3 is 14 amino acids long. Germline CDR1 reads MNHEY; CDR2 reads SVGEGT. V was pared by 4 bases and J by 3 bases, with 10 bases between.